These T cell receptor beta chains were read from a single sample in a study of shared clonotypes between healthy human individuals. Here immunoSEQ multiplex PCR was the method, and the copy in TCRdb shows in-frame clones only, minus some. The table has roughly 2.5 million clones, 85% to 95% seen once; the top ten hold about 0.13%. Specimen: naive CD4+ T cells sorted from blood. Every receptor here comes from a man in his late teens or twenties in good health. Both conserved end residues are part of each CDR3. The D gene is left open where the match is weak. Size tells how often a clone was seen (once, few, many) or the class of an expanded clone, and some rows leave it out.

J gene,clone size,D gene,V gene,CDR3 DNA,CDR3 protein
TRBJ2-3,NA,TRBD1,TRBV5-4,TGTGCCAGCAGCTTCGACAGGGGCACGCAGTATTTT,CASSFDRGTQYF
TRBJ1-2,NA,NA,TRBV7-9,TGTGCCAGCAGCCCGACAGGCCTCTTTATGGGGCTTAATGGCTACACCTTC,CASSPTGLFMGLNGYTF
TRBJ2-5,NA,NA,TRBV7-7,TGTGCTAGCAGCTTAGGAGGGACCACCCAGGAGACCCAGTACTTC,CASSLGGTTQETQYF
TRBJ2-7,NA,NA,TRBV28,TGTGCCAGCAGTCCCCCCTGGGGGTGGACAGAACTAAGCTCCTACGAGCAGTACTTC,CASSPPWGWTELSSYEQYF
TRBJ2-7,NA,TRBD1,TRBV7-9,TGTGCCAGCAGCCGACAGGGGGCATACGAGCAGTACTTC,CASSRQGAYEQYF
TRBJ1-4,NA,TRBD1,TRBV18,TGTGCCAGCTCACGTATGGACAGGGGTCGTACTAATGAAAAACTGTTTTTT,CASSRMDRGRTNEKLFF
TRBJ1-5,once,TRBD1,TRBV27,TGTGCCAGCAGCCCGCAGGGGGAGACACCGGTTTGGGGGCAGCCCCAGCATTTT,CASSPQGETPVWGQPQHF
TRBJ2-7,NA,TRBD1,TRBV28,TGTGCCAGCAGTTTTGGTACGGACAGGGTCGGAGAGCAGTACTTC,CASSFGTDRVGEQYF
TRBJ1-2,few,TRBD1,TRBV11-2,TGTGCCAGCAGCTTAGCAGGAAACAGGGGAATGGGCTACACCTTC,CASSLAGNRGMGYTF
TRBJ2-7,NA,TRBD1,TRBV11-2,TGTGCCAGCAGCTCAACTCCTCATCCCAGGGGGCGAAGCTACGAGCAGTACTTC,CASSSTPHPRGRSYEQYF
TRBJ1-5,NA,TRBD1,TRBV28,TGTGCCAGCAGTTGGGACAGACGATATAGCAATCAGCCCCAGCATTTT,CASSWDRRYSNQPQHF
TRBJ2-7,NA,NA,TRBV30,TGTGCCTGGAGTGATAGAAACGAGCAGTACTTC,CAWSDRNEQYF
TRBJ2-7,NA,TRBD2,TRBV11-2,TGTGCCAGCAGCATCCAAGCGGGAGGCAGCTCCTACGAGCAGTACTTC,CASSIQAGGSSYEQYF
TRBJ1-2,NA,TRBD1,TRBV30,TGTGCCTGGACGGAACAGGGGACCGGCTACACCTTC,CAWTEQGTGYTF
TRBJ2-7,NA,NA,TRBV18,TGTGCCAGCTCACCACTGGACAGCAACTCCTACGAGCAGTACTTC,CASSPLDSNSYEQYF
TRBJ1-5,NA,NA,TRBV7-2,TGTGCCAGCAGCCGCAGGGATGGCCGCGAGAGCAATCAGCCCCAGCATTTT,CASSRRDGRESNQPQHF
TRBJ1-1,NA,TRBD1,TRBV25-1,TGTGCCAGCAGTGAAACAGGGGGTAGTGAAGCTTTCTTT,CASSETGGSEAFF
TRBJ1-6,NA,NA,TRBV27,TGTGCCAGCAGTTCCTCGGGGGGGTTCTCACCCCTCCACTTT,CASSSSGGFSPLHF
TRBJ1-1,NA,TRBD1,TRBV18,TGTGCCAGCTCACCAGAGGACAGGGCAATGAACACTGAAGCTTTCTTT,CASSPEDRAMNTEAFF
TRBJ2-3,once,NA,TRBV5-1,TGCGCCAGCAGCTTGGCGGGGGTAGATACGCAGTATTTT,CASSLAGVDTQYF
TRBJ2-3,NA,NA,TRBV19,TGTGCCAGTAGTCTACTTGATACGCAGTATTTT,CASSLLDTQYF
TRBJ1-6,NA,NA,TRBV30,TGTGCCTGGTCCTCAGGGATCTATAATTCACCCCTCCACTTT,CAWSSGIYNSPLHF
TRBJ1-1,NA,NA,TRBV6-1,TGTGCCAGCAGGAGACCTTCGGGGAACACTGAAGCTTTCTTT,CASRRPSGNTEAFF
TRBJ2-5,NA,NA,TRBV11-3,TGTGCCAGCAGCTTGGGGGGGGCGGTCCAAGAGACCCAGTACTTC,CASSLGGAVQETQYF
TRBJ2-5,once,NA,TRBV18,TGTGCCAGCTCACCCCAACAGAGTCAAGAGACCCAGTACTTC,CASSPQQSQETQYF
TRBJ1-6,NA,NA,TRBV6-4,TGTGCCAGCAGGGTCACAGGCATTGGCAATTCACCCCTCCACTTT,CASRVTGIGNSPLHF
TRBJ2-3,NA,TRBD2,TRBV2,TGTGCCAGCAGTGAGCTGACTAGCGGTAAGACAGATACGCAGTATTTT,CASSELTSGKTDTQYF
TRBJ2-7,NA,TRBD1,TRBV11-3,TGTGCCAGCAGCGGAGAGACAGGGCCCGAGCAGTACTTC,CASSGETGPEQYF